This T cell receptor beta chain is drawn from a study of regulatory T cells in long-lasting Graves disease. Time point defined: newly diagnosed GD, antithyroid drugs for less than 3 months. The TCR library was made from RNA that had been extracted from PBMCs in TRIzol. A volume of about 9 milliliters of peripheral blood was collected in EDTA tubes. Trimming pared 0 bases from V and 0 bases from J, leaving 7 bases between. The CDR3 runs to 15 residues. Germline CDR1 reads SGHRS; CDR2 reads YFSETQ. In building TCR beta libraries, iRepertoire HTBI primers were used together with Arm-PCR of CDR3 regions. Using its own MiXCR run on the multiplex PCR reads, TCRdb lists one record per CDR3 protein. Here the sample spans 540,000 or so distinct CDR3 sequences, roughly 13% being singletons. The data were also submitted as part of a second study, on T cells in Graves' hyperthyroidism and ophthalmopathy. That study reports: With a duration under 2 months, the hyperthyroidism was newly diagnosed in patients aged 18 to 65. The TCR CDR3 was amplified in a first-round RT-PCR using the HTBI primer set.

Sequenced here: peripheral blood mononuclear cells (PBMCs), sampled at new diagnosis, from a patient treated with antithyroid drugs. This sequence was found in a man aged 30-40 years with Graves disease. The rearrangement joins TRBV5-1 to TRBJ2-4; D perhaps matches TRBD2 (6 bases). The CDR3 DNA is TGCGCCAGCAGCTTGGAGGGACTAGCCAAAAACATTCAGTACTTC. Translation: CASSLEGLAKNIQYF.